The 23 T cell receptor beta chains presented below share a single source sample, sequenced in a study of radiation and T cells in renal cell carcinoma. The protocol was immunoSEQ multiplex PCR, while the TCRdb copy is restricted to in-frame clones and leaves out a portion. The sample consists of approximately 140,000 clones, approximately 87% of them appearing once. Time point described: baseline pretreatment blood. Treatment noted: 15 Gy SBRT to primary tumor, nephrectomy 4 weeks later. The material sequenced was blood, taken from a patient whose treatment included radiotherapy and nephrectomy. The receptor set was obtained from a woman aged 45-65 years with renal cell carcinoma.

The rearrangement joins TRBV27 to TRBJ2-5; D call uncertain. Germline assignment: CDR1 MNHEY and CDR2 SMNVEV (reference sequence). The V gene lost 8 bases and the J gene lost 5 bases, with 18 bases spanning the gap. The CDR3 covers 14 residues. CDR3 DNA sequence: TGTGCCAGCGAAATACACACAAGAATGGAGACCCAGTACTTC. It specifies CASEIHTRMETQYF.

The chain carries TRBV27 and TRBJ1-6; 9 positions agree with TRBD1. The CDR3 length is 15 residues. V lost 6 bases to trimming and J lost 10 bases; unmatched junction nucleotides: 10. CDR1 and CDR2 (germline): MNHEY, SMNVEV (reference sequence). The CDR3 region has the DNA TGTGCCAGCAGCACCACAGGGGGCTCCGGGTCACCCCTCCACTTT. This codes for CASSTTGGSGSPLHF.

CDR3 sequence (DNA): TGTGCCAGCAGCGCCCCGGTTAATGAAAAACTGTTTTTT. Its translation is CASSAPVNEKLFF. The chain couples TRBV7-9 to TRBJ1-4, with D hard to call. The CDR3 is made up of 13 amino acids. V was pared by 5 bases and J by 4 bases, with 8 bases between. Germline V gene sequence: CDR1 SEHNR, CDR2 FQNEAQ (reference sequence).

The CDR3 loop is CASRREGGAFGYTF. CDR3 sequence (DNA): TGTGCCAGCAGGAGGGAAGGGGGAGCTTTTGGCTACACCTTC. The V gene is TRBV6-6, the J gene TRBJ1-2, with D possibly matching TRBD1 (6 bases). The CDR3 is 14 residues long. Trimming removed 6 bases at V and 7 bases at J, with 18 bases between. Germline CDR1 reads MNHNY; CDR2 reads SVGAGI (reference sequence).

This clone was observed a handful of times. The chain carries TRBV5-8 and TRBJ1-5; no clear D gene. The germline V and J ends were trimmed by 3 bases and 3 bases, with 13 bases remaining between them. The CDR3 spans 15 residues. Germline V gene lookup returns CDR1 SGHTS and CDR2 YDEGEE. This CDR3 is CASSSPGRDNQPQHF. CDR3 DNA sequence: TGTGCCAGCAGCTCCCCGGGGAGGGACAATCAGCCCCAGCATTTT.

CDR3 nucleotides: TGTGCCAGCAGTTCGGAGATATGGGAATCCTACACTGAAGCTTTCTTT. The encoded protein is CASSSEIWESYTEAFF. This chain connects TRBV7-2 to TRBJ1-1; no clear D gene. The ends were cut back, 6 bases at V and 3 bases at J, with 20 bases in the middle. The CDR3 covers 16 residues. CDR1 and CDR2 (germline): SGHTA, FQGNSA.

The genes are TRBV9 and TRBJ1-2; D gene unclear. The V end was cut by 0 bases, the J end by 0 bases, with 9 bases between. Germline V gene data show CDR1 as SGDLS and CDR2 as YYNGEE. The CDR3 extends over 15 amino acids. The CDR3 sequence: CASSVDFGANYGYTF. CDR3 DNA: TGTGCCAGCAGCGTAGATTTCGGAGCTAACTATGGCTACACCTTC.

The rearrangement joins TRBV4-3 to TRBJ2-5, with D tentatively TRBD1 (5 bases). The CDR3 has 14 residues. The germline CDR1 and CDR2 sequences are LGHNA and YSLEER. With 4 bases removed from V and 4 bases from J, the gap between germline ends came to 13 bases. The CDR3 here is CASSPEQGRETQYF. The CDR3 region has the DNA TGCGCCAGCAGCCCGGAGCAGGGTCGAGAGACCCAGTACTTC.

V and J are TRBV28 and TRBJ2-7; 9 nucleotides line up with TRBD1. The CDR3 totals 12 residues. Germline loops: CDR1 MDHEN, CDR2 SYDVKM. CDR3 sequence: CSSGDRANEQYF. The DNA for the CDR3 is TGTAGCAGTGGGGACAGGGCTAACGAGCAGTACTTC. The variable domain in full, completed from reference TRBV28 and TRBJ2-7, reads DVKVTQSSRYLVKRTGEKVFLECVQDMDHENMFWYRQDPGLGLRLIYFSYDVKMKEKGDIPEGYSVSREKKERFSLILESASTNQTSMYLCSSGDRANEQYFGPGTRLTVT.

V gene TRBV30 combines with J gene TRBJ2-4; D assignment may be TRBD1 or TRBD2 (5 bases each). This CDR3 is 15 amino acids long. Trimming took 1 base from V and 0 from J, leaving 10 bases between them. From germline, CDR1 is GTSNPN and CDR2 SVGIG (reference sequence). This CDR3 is CAWSGDDIAKNIQYF. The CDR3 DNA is TGTGCCTGGAGTGGGGACGATATAGCCAAAAACATTCAGTACTTC.

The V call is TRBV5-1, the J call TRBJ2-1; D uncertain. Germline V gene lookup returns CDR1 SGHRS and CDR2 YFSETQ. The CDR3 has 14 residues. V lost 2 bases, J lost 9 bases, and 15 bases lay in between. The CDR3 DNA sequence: TGCGCCAGCAGCTTAGGAGCTCTCGTCGGTGAGCAGTTCTTC. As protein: CASSLGALVGEQFF.

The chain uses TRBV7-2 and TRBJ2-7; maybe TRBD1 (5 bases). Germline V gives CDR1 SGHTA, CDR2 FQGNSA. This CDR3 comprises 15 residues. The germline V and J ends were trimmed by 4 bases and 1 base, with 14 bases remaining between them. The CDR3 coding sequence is TGTGCCAGCAGCTACTCGACAGACTTTTCCTACGAGCAGTACTTC. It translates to CASSYSTDFSYEQYF.

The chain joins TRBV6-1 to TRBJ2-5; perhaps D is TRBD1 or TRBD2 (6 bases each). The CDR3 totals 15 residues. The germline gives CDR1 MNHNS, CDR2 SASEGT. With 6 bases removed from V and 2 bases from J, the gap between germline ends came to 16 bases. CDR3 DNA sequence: TGTGCCAGCAGCTGGGGGCGGGGCCAACAAGAGACCCAGTACTTC. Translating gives CASSWGRGQQETQYF.

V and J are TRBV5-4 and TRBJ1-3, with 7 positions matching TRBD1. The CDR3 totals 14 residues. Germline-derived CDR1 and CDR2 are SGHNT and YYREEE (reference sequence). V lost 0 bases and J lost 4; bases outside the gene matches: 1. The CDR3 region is CASSLARGGNTIYF. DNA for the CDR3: TGTGCCAGCAGCTTGGCCAGGGGGGGAAACACCATATATTTT.

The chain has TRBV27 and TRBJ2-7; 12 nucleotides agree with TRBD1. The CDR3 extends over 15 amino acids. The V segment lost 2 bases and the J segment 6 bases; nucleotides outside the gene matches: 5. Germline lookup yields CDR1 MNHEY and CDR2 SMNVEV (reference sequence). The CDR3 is CASSLGTGGEAEQYF. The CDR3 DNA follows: TGTGCCAGCAGTTTAGGGACAGGGGGCGAGGCCGAGCAGTACTTC.

CDR3 in amino acids: CAWKGSGGADTQYF. In DNA form, the CDR3 reads TGTGCCTGGAAAGGAAGCGGGGGAGCAGATACGCAGTATTTT. The chain carries TRBV30 and TRBJ2-3; TRBD2 aligns across 8 bases. Per the germline V gene, CDR1 is GTSNPN and CDR2 is SVGIG (reference sequence). Trimming cost V 4 bases and J 4 bases; bases outside gene matches: 7. This CDR3 is built from 14 residues.

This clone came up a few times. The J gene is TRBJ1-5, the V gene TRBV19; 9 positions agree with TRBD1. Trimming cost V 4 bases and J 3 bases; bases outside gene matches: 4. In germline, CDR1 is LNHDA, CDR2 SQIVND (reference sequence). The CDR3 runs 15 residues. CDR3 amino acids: CASSRGTGNNQPQHF. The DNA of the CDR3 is TGTGCCAGTAGTAGGGGGACAGGGAACAATCAGCCCCAGCATTTT. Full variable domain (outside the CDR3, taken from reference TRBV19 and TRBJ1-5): DGGITQSPKYLFRKEGQNVTLSCEQNLNHDAMYWYRQDPGQGLRLIYYSQIVNDFQKGDIAEGYSVSREKKESFPLTVTSAQKNPTAFYLCASSRGTGNNQPQHFGDGTRLSIL.

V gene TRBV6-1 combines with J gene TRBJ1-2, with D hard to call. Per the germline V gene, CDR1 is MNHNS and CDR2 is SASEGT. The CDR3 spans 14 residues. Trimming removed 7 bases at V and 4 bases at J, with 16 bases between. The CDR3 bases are TGTGCCAGCAAGAGAGAGGGATTAGGCTATGGCTACACCTTC. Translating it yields CASKREGLGYGYTF.

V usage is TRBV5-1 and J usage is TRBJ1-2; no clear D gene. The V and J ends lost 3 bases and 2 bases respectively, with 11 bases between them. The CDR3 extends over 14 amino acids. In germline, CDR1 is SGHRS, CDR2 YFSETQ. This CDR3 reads CASSSNGWNYGYTF. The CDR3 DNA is TGCGCCAGCAGCTCAAATGGGTGGAACTATGGCTACACCTTC.

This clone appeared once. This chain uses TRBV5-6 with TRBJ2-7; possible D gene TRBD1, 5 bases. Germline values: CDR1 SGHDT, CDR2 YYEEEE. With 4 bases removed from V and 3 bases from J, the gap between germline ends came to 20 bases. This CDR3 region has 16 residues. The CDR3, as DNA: TGTGCCAGCAGCCCGCCCGGAGACAGTAGGTTCTACGAGCAGTACTTC. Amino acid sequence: CASSPPGDSRFYEQYF.

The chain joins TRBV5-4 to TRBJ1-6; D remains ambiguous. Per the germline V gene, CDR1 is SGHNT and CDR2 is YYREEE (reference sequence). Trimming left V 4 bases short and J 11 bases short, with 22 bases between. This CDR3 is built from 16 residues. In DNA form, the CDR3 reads TGTGCCAGCAGCCAAGGAGGCAGCGTAGTTGCAACACCCCTCCACTTT. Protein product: CASSQGGSVVATPLHF.

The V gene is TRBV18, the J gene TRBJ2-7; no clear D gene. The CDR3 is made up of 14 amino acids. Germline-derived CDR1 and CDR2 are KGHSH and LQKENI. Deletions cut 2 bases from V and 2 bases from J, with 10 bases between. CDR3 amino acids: CASSPRVNTYEQYF. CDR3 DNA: TGTGCCAGCTCACCAAGGGTAAACACCTACGAGCAGTACTTC. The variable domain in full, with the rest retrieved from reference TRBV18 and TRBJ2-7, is NAGVMQNPRHLVRRRGQEARLRCSPMKGHSHVYWYRQLPEEGLKFMVYLQKENIIDESGMPKERFSAEFPKEGPSILRIQQVVRGDSAAYFCASSPRVNTYEQYFGPGTRLTVT.

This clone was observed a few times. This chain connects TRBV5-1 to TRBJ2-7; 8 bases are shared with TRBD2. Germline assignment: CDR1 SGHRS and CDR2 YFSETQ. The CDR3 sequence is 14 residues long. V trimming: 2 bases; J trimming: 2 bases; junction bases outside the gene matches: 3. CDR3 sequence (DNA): TGCGCCAGCAGCTTTAGCGGGGATACCTACGAGCAGTACTTC. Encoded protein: CASSFSGDTYEQYF.